This T cell receptor beta chain was identified in a study of OX40 agonist ivuxolimab in advanced cancers. The count of this clone is one. Its antigen is not identified. Sequencing used immunoSEQ multiplex PCR; TCRdb keeps in-frame clones, though not all of them. The sample includes around 44,000 clones, approximately 86% of them seen just once. Notes on the study in general: CD4+ T cells averaged fewer expanded clones than CD8+ T cells.

Germline CDR1 is MNHEY and CDR2 is SMNVEV (reference sequence). The CDR3 contains 16 residues. Trimming removed 3 bases from V and 0 bases from J; junction bases left unmatched: 2. This TCR was sampled from an adult with an advanced solid tumor such as melanoma, head and neck, liver or kidney cancer. This specimen consisted of CD4+ or CD8+ T cells sorted from blood, obtained in a trial of the OX40 agonist ivuxolimab. This chain links TRBV27 with TRBJ2-2; 9 bases align to TRBD2. CDR3 nucleotide sequence: TGTGCCAGCAGTTTTATAGCGGGGGCGAACACCGGGGAGCTGTTTTTT. It codes for CASSFIAGANTGELFF.